This T cell receptor (beta chain) was identified during a study of cytomegalovirus exposure and HLA in healthy donors (dated by TCRdb to the late 2010s). At the level of the whole study: An earlier analysis of approximately 640 of the donors reported approximately 300 Gb of sequence data and 117 million unique TCR beta sequences from some 180 million T cells. An early release that covered 500 to 800 HLA-typed donors contained around 300 gigabases of sequencing data and 65 million to 100 million unique TCR sequences. Of the roughly 390 genotyped donors, about 84% fell in the genetic ancestry cluster associated with self-reported Caucasian donors. The study was designed to test whether signatures of past pathogen exposure could be identified by cataloging public T cell receptors. Using immunosequencing, the study profiled T cell repertoires from 666 subjects and related those repertoires to cytomegalovirus serostatus. Besides the first cohort of approximately 710 subjects, a separate validation cohort made up of 120 or so different subjects was used. The study combined high-throughput TCR immunosequencing, statistical association of individual TCRs with disease status, and machine learning to predict cytomegalovirus infection status. A later analysis re-examined previously published TCR beta repertoires from over 500 donors and added high-resolution HLA genotyping to investigate patterns of TCR occurrence. The later analysis used no new phenotypic data to find candidate immune exposures, relying instead on TCR beta sequences and their occurrence across donors. An earlier analysis of 587 of the donors used high-throughput TCR beta sequencing to judge whether each TCR beta V gene segment behaved as functional or pseudogenic. Donor age, sex, ethnicity and CMV serostatus were collected together with the repertoire data. A later genetic analysis took genome-wide SNP genotypes for about 60% of the roughly 670 donors and used that subset as a discovery cohort. All discovery cohort repertoires had been generated on a single sequencing platform. Class I and class II HLA loci were covered by the typing at four-digit resolution. The number of typed donors differed by locus: about 629-630 for A, B, C, DRB1 and DQB1; some 500 for DQA1; fewer than 610 for DPA1; and about 450 for DPB1. Four or five DR-DQ haplotypes were handled as single units for association and clustering because linkage in the cohort was strong. Among about 410 genotyped donors of the cohort, an average of approximately 240,000 unique TCR beta nucleotide sequences was sequenced per donor, of which about 20% were non-productive. The paper's findings and limits, for the study overall: When HLA alleles, especially DR and DQ, strongly co-occurred, TCR associations were difficult to assign to individual alleles. Broadly in line with IMGT annotations, most TCR beta V segments showed up in productive rearrangements about 90% or about 30% of the time in an earlier analysis of roughly 590 of the donors. In a later analysis, several top co-occurrence clusters were reported to appear linked to parvovirus B19, influenza, CMV and Epstein-Barr virus. A later analysis found that TCR association rates varied across HLA loci, with DRB1 alleles showing the most associated TCRs and HLA-C alleles the fewest. HLA typing was unavailable for some donors at each locus, so association tests used only the typed subset. A group of highly shared sequence variants was considered likely to be a technical artifact of the sequencing pipeline. In a later analysis, HLA-associated TCR beta chains were found to be more clonally expanded and to have lower generation probabilities than equally common non-associated chains. For the cohort, immune exposure information was limited to CMV serostatus. Most TCR sequences were seen in very few donors, while some public TCRs were found in many individuals. Cytomegalovirus status was reported to be diagnosed by the classifier with high specificity and sensitivity in both the original and validation cohorts. Specific HLA alleles were associated with some 15,000 TCR beta sequences at a false discovery rate of 0.05 in a later analysis. In the study, some 180 TCR beta chains were listed as associated with cytomegalovirus. A few of the identified cytomegalovirus-associated TCR beta chains were confirmed in vitro to be specific for cytomegalovirus antigens. Some IMGT-functional V segments, including TRBV6-2 and TRBV6-3, could not be told apart with the 87-base-pair reads, so those segments were excluded. The earlier analysis of approximately 590 of the donors excluded roughly 17 rarely observed V segments, including chromosome 9 orphons, because counts were too low. Linkage disequilibrium might explain the correlated functional status among segregating V segments, but an unknown experimental factor could not be excluded. In a later analysis, most CMV-associated TCR beta chains were found to appear HLA-restricted, with HLA associations seemingly driven largely by CMV exposure. An association between a missense DCLRE1C variant and V-gene and J-gene trimming of TCR beta chains was found in a later genetic analysis and replicated in an independent cohort. It was suggested by the authors that the approach could potentially be generalized to other disease states and immunological phenotypes. Only TCR beta chains were sequenced in this cohort, and the absence of alpha or paired-chain data limited detectable features. Sequencing depth was assumed to be roughly uniform across donors in the presence/absence analyses, though that assumption may not hold. A further reported finding was that TCR beta sequences accurately predicted the HLA-A and HLA-B alleles for most subjects in the first cohort. A later genetic analysis reported fewer N-insertions in productive TCRs among donors in an Asian-associated ancestry cluster than the roughly 700-donor mean.

The library was produced with the immunoSEQ multiplex PCR assay. A mixture of 60 forward primers for TCR Vbeta segments and 13 reverse primers for TCR Jbeta segments was used in the multiplex PCR. The CDR3 region of rearranged TCR beta genes was amplified from genomic DNA by a multiplex PCR assay. The amplified TCR beta libraries were sequenced on the Illumina HiSeq System as 87-base-pair reads. Per the original workflow: A later analysis counted around 72 million unique TCR beta chains across the 550 to 700 repertoires, and roughly 10 million of these chains were shared by at least two donors. To remove PCR and sequencing errors, raw reads were error-corrected and collapsed into unique sequences using a nearest-neighbor algorithm that merged closely related sequences. V, D and J gene segments were assigned by aligning CDR3 sequences to IMGT reference sequences. For a sequence to be retained, a match of at least six nucleotides was required to both a V gene segment and a J gene segment. A rearrangement was called productive if the CDR3 had no stop codons and remained in frame with V and J, and every other rearrangement was called non-productive. Following IMGT convention, CDR3 was defined as the stretch from the second conserved V-encoded cysteine to the conserved J-encoded phenylalanine. In an earlier analysis of around 600 of the donors, sequences lacking an unambiguous match to a single V gene segment were excluded. In an earlier analysis of several hundred of the donors, a V segment was called functional when productive rearrangements were above 56.7%, and segregating when the standard deviation between donors exceeded 5%. A statistical classification framework was built to diagnose cytomegalovirus status from the catalog of TCR beta chain sequences. A later analysis assigned V and J genes by comparing TCR nucleotide sequences with IMGT/GENE-DB human TR gene sequences. A later analysis assigned CDR3 sequences and most-parsimonious VDJ recombination scenarios with the TCRdist pipeline. In a later analysis, each TCR beta chain was defined by its CDR3 amino acid sequence together with its V-gene family, and reads without a unique V-gene family were excluded. In a later analysis, 450 to 600 highly shared, low-generation-probability nucleotide sequences were removed to address suspected cross-contamination and a sequencing artifact. In a later analysis, a clonal expansion index for each public chain was calculated from normalized within-repertoire ranks of inferred template counts. Generation probabilities in a later analysis came from a VDJ recombination model fitted to out-of-frame rearrangements, and those results were checked against IGoR. A later analysis scored TCR-TCR, TCR-HLA and TCR-CMV co-occurrence with hypergeometric tests, applying a repertoire-size bias correction to TCR pairs. To estimate false discovery rates, a later analysis permuted the HLA or CMV assignments 20 times. A later analysis grouped co-occurring TCRs with DBSCAN, adding TCRdist sequence similarity when clustering within HLA-allele-positive subsets. Repertoires with fewer than 30,000 or more than 120,000 public chains were left out of co-occurrence clustering, as were five repertoires with anomalous nucleotide sharing. TCRdb mirrors the immuneACCESS table, restricted to in-frame sequences. Some clones are absent from its copies; in checked studies, under half trace to an unresolved V gene, and the reason for the others is unknown. The DNA gave D and trimming, while V, J and clone size come from that table. Within this sample are more than 150,000 clones, with roughly four fifths of them counted one time only. The ten largest clonotypes hold about 1.6% of the sample.

Measured from the cysteine to the phenylalanine, the CDR3 is 19 residues long. Only the CDR3 part of the read is kept: 57 bases, read in frame from the first base. CDR1 and CDR2 (MGHRA, YSYEKL) derive from the germline V gene. Relative to germline, V is missing 3 bases and J is missing 5 bases, with 19 bases of the junction outside any gene match. The cohort was made up of under 800 healthy bone marrow donors. At the time of sampling, all cohort members were nominally healthy, though unrecorded immune exposures were likely present. The donor tested CMV seronegative, placing the donor among the 352 seronegative members of the cohort. Each donor provided a peripheral blood sample, and peripheral blood mononuclear cells were used for TCR beta sequencing. Genomic DNA extraction from the blood cell samples was performed with the Qiagen DNeasy Blood Extraction Kit. In the case of this clone: The target of this receptor is not known. Base qualities are not at hand, and no much larger clone is one base apart.

The source material was PBMCs. This TCR was sampled from a man aged 45-65 years in good health and CMV-seronegative. This sequence uses TRBV4-1 and TRBJ2-3; 8 bases in the junction line up with TRBD1. The DNA reads TGCGCCAGCAGCCAGGGAAGGGGATGGGCAGGGGGCAGGCAAGATACGCAGTATTTT. Its amino acids are CASSQGRGWAGGRQDTQYF.